This T cell receptor (beta chain) emerged from a study of technical replicates of blood from several donors (dated by TCRdb to about 2017). Points on this clone: The specificity of this receptor is unknown. No per-base quality is available; no much larger clone lies one base away.

The library was built by means of the immunoSEQ multiplex PCR assay. The table comes from immuneACCESS by way of TCRdb, which keeps in-frame sequences with V and J called. Part of the clones is missing from these tables; in studies checked, under half for an unresolved V gene and the rest for unknown reasons. The sample records roughly 72,000 clones, around 90% of which are singletons. The ten largest clones represent over 0.35% of the sample. The CDR3 has 18 amino acids, counting the end cysteine and phenylalanine. Solely the CDR3 DNA is kept, with 54 bases framed from the first base. The germline V and J ends show losses of 4 bases and 2 bases respectively, and no gene match explains 11 bases of the junction. For CDR1 and CDR2, the germline V gene (reference sequence) lists LNHDA and SQIVND.

The TCR comes from a human donor in good health. Material for sequencing was T cells isolated from PBMCs. The chain uses TRBV19 and TRBJ1-5, and TRBD1 aligns with 10 junction nucleotides. In nucleotides, the sequence is TGTGCCAGTAGTAGCCCCGGACAGGGGGTATGGGGCAATCAGCCCCAGCATTTT. This codes for CASSSPGQGVWGNQPQHF.